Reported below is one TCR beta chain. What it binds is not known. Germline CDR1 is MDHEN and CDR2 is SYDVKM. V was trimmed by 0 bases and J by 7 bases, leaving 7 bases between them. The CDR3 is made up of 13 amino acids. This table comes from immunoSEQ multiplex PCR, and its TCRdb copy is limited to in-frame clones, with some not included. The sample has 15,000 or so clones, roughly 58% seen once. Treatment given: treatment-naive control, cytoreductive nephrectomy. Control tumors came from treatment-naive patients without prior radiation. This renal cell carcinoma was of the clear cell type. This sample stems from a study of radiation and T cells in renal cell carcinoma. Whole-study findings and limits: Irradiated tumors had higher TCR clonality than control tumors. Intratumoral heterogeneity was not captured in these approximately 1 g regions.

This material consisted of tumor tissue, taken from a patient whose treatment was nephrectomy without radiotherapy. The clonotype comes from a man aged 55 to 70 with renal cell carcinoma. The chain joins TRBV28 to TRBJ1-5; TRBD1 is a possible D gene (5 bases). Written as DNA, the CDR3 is TGTGCCAGCAGTTTATGGGGGGACCAGCCCCAGCATTTT. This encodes CASSLWGDQPQHF. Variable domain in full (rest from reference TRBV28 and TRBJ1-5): DVKVTQSSRYLVKRTGEKVFLECVQDMDHENMFWYRQDPGLGLRLIYFSYDVKMKEKGDIPEGYSVSREKKERFSLILESASTNQTSMYLCASSLWGDQPQHFGDGTRLSIL.